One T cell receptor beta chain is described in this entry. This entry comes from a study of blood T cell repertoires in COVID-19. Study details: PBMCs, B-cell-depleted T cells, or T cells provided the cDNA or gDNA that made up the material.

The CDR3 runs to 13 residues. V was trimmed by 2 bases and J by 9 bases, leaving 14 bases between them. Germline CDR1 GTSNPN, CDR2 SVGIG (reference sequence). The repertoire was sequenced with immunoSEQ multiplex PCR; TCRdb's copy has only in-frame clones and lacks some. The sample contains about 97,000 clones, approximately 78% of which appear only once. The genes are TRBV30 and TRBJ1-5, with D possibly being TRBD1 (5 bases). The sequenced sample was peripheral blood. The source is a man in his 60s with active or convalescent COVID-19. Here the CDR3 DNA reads TGTGCCTGGAGTACTCAGGGATTAGGGCCCCAGCATTTT. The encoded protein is CAWSTQGLGPQHF.